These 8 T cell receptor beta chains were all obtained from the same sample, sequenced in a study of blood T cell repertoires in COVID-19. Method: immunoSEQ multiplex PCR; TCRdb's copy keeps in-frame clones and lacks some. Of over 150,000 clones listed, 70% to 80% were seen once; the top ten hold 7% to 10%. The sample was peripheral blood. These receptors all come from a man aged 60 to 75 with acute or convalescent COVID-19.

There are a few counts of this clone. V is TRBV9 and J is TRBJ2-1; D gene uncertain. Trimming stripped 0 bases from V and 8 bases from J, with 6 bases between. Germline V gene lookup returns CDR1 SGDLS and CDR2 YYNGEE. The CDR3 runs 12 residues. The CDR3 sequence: CASSVGADEQFF. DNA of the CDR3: TGTGCCAGCAGCGTAGGGGCCGATGAGCAGTTCTTC.

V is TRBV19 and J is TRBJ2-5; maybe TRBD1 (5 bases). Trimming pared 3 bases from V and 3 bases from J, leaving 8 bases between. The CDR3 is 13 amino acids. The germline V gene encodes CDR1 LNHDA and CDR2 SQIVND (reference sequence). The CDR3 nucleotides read TGTGCCAGTAGTATGAACAGGAAAGAGACCCAGTACTTC. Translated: CASSMNRKETQYF.

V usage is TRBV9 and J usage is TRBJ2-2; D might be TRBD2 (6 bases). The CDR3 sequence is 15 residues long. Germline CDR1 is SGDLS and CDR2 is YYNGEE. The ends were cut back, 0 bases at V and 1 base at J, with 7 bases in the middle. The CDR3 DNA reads TGTGCCAGCAGCGTAGGGGGAGGGAACACCGGGGAGCTGTTTTTT. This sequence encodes CASSVGGGNTGELFF.

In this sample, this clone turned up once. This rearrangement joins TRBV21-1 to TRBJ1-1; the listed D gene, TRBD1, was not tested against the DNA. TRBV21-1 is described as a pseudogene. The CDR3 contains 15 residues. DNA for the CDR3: TGTGCCAGCAGCCCCTGGACAGGGCTGGGAACTGAAGCTTTCTTT. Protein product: CASSPWTGLGTEAFF.

The chain's CDR3 is CASSSTGGGEKQYF. The CDR3 nucleotides read TGCGCCAGCAGCTCGACAGGGGGTGGGGAGAAGCAGTACTTC. This sequence joins TRBV5-1 and TRBJ2-7, with TRBD1 matching 9 bases. The CDR3 contains 14 residues. Looked up from germline, CDR1 is SGHRS and CDR2 is YFSETQ. V lost 3 bases and J lost 8; bases outside the gene matches: 9.

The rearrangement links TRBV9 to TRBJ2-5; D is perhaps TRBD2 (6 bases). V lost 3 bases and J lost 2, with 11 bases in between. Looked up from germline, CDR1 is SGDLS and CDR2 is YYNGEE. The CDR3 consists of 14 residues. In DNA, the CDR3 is TGTGCCAGCAGCGGTTGGCGGGATCAAGAGACCCAGTACTTC. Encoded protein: CASSGWRDQETQYF.

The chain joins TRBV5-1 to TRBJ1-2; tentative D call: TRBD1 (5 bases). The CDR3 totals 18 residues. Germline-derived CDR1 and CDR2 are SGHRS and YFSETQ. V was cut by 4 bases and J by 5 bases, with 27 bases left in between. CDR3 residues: CASSGGLTGPQPPYGYTF. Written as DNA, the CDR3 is TGCGCCAGCAGCGGGGGGTTAACCGGGCCCCAGCCTCCGTATGGCTACACCTTC. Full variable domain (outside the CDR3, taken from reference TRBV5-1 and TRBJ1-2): KAGVTQTPRYLIKTRGQQVTLSCSPISGHRSVSWYQQTPGQGLQFLFEYFSETQRNKGNFPGRFSGRQFSNSRSEMNVSTLELGDSALYLCASSGGLTGPQPPYGYTFGSGTRLTVV.

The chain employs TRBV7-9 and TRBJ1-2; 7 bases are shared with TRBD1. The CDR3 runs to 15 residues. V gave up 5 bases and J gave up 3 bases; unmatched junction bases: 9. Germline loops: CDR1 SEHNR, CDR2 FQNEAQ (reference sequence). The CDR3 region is CASSMGTADHYGYTF. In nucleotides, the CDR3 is TGTGCCAGCAGCATGGGGACAGCCGACCACTATGGCTACACCTTC.